This note documents a single TCR beta chain sequence. Its cognate antigen is unknown. Autoimmune disease history or systemic immunosuppression led to patients being barred. These data are taken from a study of OX40 agonist ivuxolimab in advanced cancers. Study-level background: Participants averaged approximately 60 years of age (range about 23 to 80) and were approximately 81% male. Study-level results: On average, CD8+ T cells had more expanded clones than CD4+. By week 6 at 0.1 to 3.0 mg/kg, blood CD4+ and CD8+ T cells had expanded clonally.

This table comes from immunoSEQ multiplex PCR, and its TCRdb copy is limited to in-frame clones, with some not included. The sample includes just over 35,000 clones, 84% of them seen just once. The sample here was CD4+ or CD8+ T cells sorted from blood, taken in a trial of the OX40 agonist ivuxolimab. The TCR originated in an adult with an advanced solid tumor such as melanoma, head and neck, liver or kidney cancer.

CDR3 in amino acids: CAFSRGSGNTIYF. CDR3 nucleotide sequence: TGTGCCTTTAGTAGGGGCTCTGGAAACACCATATATTTT. J is TRBJ1-3 and V is TRBV19; D perhaps matches TRBD1 (5 bases). CDR1 LNHDA and CDR2 SQIVND come from the germline V gene (reference sequence). This CDR3 spans 13 amino acids. V shed 11 bases and J shed 0 bases, with 11 bases lying between them.